This T cell receptor (beta chain) emerged from a study of T-cell reconstitution after alpha-beta-depleted transplantation in children. Findings and limits, study-wide: After transplant, high TCRbeta diversity at day 60 in some patients arose from surviving recipient T cells and thymic progenitors. When one year had passed after transplant, most T-cell counts and diversity came from newly produced T cells. Approximately two months post-transplant, alpha-beta T cells reportedly originated from several hundred expanded graft clones.

The authors prepared the TCRbeta library with unique molecular identifiers. TCRdb itself ran the PCR reads through MiXCR, one entry per CDR3 protein. The data contain fewer than 550,000 distinct CDR3 sequences, 10% to 12% of them singletons. CDR1 is LGHNT and CDR2 is FRNRAP in the germline V gene. V gave up 0 bases and J gave up 7 bases, with 18 bases separating them. This CDR3 spans 16 amino acids. This clonotype was observed a few times. The antigen is not known. Specimen: PBMCs, mostly from graft donor cells, collected 180 days after TCRalphabeta/CD19-depleted stem cell transplant. The sequence was collected from a female patient aged 2-15 years who had a stem cell transplant for aplastic anemia, so the T cells may come from the graft donor. V usage is TRBV12-5 and J usage is TRBJ1-1; TRBD1 is a possible D gene (5 bases). This CDR3 is CASGLVLRRVGGEAFF. CDR3 DNA: TGTGCTAGTGGTTTGGTACTCAGAAGGGTCGGGGGTGAAGCTTTCTTT. Variable domain in full (rest from reference TRBV12-5 and TRBJ1-1): DARVTQTPRHKVTEMGQEVTMRCQPILGHNTVFWYRQTMMQGLELLAYFRNRAPLDDSGMPKDRFSAEMPDATLATLKIQPSEPRDSAVYFCASGLVLRRVGGEAFFGQGTRLTVV.